The present TCR beta chain was sequenced within a study of T-cell reconstitution after alpha-beta-depleted transplantation in children. This CDR3 is built from 11 residues. The germline V and J ends were trimmed by 6 bases and 7 bases, with 12 bases remaining between them. Germline V gene lookup returns CDR1 SQVTM and CDR2 ANQGSEA. Details on this clonotype: Its cognate antigen is unknown.

A TCRbeta library incorporating unique molecular identifiers was prepared. TCRdb fed the PCR reads into MiXCR, producing one record per CDR3 protein. The data contain hundreds of thousands of distinct CDR3 sequences, about 12% of them singletons. Findings and limits, study-wide: Several hundred expanded graft clones reportedly were the source of alpha-beta T cells about two months after transplant. Newly produced T cells mostly accounted for T-cell counts and diversity one year post-transplant. Day-60 TCRbeta diversity that was high in some patients was derived from surviving recipient T cells and thymic progenitors.

The rearrangement links TRBV29-1 to TRBJ2-5, with a possible D match to TRBD2 (7 bases). Specimen: PBMCs, collected before TCRalphabeta/CD19-depleted stem cell transplant. The source of this sequence is a girl aged 2-10 years with congenital amegakaryocytic thrombocytopenia, due to receive a stem cell transplant. In DNA form, the CDR3 reads TGCAGCGTAGAGAGGGGGGGGACCCAGTACTTC. It specifies CSVERGGTQYF.